This T cell receptor (beta chain) was recovered during a study of CD8 T cells in ankylosing spondylitis. Study-level points and caveats: Both synovial fluid and blood in reactive arthritis had previously been reported to carry some motif variants. It was reported that disease-linked clones were significantly enriched in matched ankylosing spondylitis synovial fluid. Characteristic of ankylosing spondylitis blood, it appeared, was a TCR beta motif comprising about eight highly homologous variants.

It was by quantitative 5'-RACE with molecular barcodes that TCR beta libraries were made. TCRdb recomputed calls from the 5' RACE reads with MiXCR, one row per CDR3 protein. The profile covers just over 350,000 distinct CDR3 sequences, with approximately 20% appearing a single time and roughly 13% taken by the ten largest. Germline assignment: CDR1 DFQATT and CDR2 SNEGSKA (reference sequence). J lost 5 bases, V lost 3 bases, and 4 bases had no gene match. This CDR3 has 14 amino acids. Remarks on this clonotype: Its target is not known.

Specimen: blood, either unsorted or a sorted T cell fraction (not recorded which). The clonotype comes from a male donor with ankylosing spondylitis or in good health (not recorded which). The chain employs TRBV20-1 and TRBJ2-1, with TRBD1 matching over 10 bases. The CDR3 bases are TGCAGTGCTAGCCGGGACAGGGGTCACAATGAGCAGTTCTTC. Translation: CSASRDRGHNEQFF.